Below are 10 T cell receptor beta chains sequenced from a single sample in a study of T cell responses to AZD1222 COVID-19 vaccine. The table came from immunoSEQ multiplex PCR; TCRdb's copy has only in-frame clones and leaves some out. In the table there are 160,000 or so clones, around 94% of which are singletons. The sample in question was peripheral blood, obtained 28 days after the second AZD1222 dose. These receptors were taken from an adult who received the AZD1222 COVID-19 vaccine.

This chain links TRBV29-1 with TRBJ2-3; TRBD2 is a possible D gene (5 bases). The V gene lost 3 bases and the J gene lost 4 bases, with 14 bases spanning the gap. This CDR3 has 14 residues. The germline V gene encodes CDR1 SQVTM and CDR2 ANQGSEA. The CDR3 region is CSVDSPSGADTQYF. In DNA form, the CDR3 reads TGCAGCGTTGATTCGCCGAGCGGCGCAGATACGCAGTATTTT.

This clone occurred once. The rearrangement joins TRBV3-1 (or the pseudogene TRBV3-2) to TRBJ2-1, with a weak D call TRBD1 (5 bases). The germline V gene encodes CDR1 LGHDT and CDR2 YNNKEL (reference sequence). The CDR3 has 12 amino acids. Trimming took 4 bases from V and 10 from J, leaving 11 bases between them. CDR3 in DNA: TGTGCCAGCAGCCTCCAAGGGGTAGAGCAGTTCTTC. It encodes CASSLQGVEQFF.

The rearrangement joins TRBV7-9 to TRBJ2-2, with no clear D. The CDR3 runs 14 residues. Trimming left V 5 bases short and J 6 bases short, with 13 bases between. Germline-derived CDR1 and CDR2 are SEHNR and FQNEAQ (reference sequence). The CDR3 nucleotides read TGTGCCAGCAGCCAGGAAATCATTTCCGGGGAGCTGTTTTTT. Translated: CASSQEIISGELFF.

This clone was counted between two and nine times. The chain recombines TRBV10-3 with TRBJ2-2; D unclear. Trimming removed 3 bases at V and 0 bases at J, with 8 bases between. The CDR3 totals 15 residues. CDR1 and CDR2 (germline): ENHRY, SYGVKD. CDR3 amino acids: CAISDPSSNTGELFF. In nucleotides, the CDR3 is TGTGCCATCAGTGATCCTAGTTCGAACACCGGGGAGCTGTTTTTT.

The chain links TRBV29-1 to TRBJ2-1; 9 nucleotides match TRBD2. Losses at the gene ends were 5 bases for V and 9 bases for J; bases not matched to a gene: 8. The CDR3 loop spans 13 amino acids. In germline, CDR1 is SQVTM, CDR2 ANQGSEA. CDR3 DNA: TGCAGCGTTAGAGCGGGAGGAGGCGGTGAGCAGTTCTTC. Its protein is CSVRAGGGGEQFF.

CDR3 coding DNA: TGTGCCAGCAAATCACAAGAGACCCAGTACTTC. Translation gives CASKSQETQYF. The V and J genes are TRBV25-1 and TRBJ2-5, with D unresolved. This CDR3 is built from 11 residues. V lost 7 bases and J 2 bases, leaving 5 bases between the germline ends. From germline, CDR1 is MGHDK and CDR2 SYGVNS.

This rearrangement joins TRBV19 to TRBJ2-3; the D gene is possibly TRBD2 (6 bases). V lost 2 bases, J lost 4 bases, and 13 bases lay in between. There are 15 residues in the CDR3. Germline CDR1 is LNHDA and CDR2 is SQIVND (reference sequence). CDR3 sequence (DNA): TGTGCCAGTAGTATAAGACTAGTGGGGTCAGATACGCAGTATTTT. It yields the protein CASSIRLVGSDTQYF.

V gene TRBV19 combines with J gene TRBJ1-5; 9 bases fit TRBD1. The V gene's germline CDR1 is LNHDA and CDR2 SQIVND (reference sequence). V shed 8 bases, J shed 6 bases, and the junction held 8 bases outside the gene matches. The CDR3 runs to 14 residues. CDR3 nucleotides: TGTGCCAGTCAACCAGACAGGGGGTTTCAGCCCCAGCATTTT. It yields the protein CASQPDRGFQPQHF.

The CDR3, as DNA: TGTGCCAGTGGTCAGCCCCAGCATTTT. Translating it yields CASGQPQHF. The V call is TRBV25-1, the J call TRBJ1-5; D remains unclear. Trimming took off 9 bases at V and 6 bases at J, with 3 bases between the two ends. This CDR3 comprises 9 residues. The germline CDR1 and CDR2 sequences are MGHDK and SYGVNS.

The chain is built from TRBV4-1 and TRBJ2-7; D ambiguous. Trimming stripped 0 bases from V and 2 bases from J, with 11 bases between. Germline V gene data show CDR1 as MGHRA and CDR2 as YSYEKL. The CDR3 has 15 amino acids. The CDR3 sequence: CASSQDLGRAYEQYF. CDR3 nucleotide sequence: TGCGCCAGCAGCCAAGATCTGGGCCGCGCCTACGAGCAGTACTTC.